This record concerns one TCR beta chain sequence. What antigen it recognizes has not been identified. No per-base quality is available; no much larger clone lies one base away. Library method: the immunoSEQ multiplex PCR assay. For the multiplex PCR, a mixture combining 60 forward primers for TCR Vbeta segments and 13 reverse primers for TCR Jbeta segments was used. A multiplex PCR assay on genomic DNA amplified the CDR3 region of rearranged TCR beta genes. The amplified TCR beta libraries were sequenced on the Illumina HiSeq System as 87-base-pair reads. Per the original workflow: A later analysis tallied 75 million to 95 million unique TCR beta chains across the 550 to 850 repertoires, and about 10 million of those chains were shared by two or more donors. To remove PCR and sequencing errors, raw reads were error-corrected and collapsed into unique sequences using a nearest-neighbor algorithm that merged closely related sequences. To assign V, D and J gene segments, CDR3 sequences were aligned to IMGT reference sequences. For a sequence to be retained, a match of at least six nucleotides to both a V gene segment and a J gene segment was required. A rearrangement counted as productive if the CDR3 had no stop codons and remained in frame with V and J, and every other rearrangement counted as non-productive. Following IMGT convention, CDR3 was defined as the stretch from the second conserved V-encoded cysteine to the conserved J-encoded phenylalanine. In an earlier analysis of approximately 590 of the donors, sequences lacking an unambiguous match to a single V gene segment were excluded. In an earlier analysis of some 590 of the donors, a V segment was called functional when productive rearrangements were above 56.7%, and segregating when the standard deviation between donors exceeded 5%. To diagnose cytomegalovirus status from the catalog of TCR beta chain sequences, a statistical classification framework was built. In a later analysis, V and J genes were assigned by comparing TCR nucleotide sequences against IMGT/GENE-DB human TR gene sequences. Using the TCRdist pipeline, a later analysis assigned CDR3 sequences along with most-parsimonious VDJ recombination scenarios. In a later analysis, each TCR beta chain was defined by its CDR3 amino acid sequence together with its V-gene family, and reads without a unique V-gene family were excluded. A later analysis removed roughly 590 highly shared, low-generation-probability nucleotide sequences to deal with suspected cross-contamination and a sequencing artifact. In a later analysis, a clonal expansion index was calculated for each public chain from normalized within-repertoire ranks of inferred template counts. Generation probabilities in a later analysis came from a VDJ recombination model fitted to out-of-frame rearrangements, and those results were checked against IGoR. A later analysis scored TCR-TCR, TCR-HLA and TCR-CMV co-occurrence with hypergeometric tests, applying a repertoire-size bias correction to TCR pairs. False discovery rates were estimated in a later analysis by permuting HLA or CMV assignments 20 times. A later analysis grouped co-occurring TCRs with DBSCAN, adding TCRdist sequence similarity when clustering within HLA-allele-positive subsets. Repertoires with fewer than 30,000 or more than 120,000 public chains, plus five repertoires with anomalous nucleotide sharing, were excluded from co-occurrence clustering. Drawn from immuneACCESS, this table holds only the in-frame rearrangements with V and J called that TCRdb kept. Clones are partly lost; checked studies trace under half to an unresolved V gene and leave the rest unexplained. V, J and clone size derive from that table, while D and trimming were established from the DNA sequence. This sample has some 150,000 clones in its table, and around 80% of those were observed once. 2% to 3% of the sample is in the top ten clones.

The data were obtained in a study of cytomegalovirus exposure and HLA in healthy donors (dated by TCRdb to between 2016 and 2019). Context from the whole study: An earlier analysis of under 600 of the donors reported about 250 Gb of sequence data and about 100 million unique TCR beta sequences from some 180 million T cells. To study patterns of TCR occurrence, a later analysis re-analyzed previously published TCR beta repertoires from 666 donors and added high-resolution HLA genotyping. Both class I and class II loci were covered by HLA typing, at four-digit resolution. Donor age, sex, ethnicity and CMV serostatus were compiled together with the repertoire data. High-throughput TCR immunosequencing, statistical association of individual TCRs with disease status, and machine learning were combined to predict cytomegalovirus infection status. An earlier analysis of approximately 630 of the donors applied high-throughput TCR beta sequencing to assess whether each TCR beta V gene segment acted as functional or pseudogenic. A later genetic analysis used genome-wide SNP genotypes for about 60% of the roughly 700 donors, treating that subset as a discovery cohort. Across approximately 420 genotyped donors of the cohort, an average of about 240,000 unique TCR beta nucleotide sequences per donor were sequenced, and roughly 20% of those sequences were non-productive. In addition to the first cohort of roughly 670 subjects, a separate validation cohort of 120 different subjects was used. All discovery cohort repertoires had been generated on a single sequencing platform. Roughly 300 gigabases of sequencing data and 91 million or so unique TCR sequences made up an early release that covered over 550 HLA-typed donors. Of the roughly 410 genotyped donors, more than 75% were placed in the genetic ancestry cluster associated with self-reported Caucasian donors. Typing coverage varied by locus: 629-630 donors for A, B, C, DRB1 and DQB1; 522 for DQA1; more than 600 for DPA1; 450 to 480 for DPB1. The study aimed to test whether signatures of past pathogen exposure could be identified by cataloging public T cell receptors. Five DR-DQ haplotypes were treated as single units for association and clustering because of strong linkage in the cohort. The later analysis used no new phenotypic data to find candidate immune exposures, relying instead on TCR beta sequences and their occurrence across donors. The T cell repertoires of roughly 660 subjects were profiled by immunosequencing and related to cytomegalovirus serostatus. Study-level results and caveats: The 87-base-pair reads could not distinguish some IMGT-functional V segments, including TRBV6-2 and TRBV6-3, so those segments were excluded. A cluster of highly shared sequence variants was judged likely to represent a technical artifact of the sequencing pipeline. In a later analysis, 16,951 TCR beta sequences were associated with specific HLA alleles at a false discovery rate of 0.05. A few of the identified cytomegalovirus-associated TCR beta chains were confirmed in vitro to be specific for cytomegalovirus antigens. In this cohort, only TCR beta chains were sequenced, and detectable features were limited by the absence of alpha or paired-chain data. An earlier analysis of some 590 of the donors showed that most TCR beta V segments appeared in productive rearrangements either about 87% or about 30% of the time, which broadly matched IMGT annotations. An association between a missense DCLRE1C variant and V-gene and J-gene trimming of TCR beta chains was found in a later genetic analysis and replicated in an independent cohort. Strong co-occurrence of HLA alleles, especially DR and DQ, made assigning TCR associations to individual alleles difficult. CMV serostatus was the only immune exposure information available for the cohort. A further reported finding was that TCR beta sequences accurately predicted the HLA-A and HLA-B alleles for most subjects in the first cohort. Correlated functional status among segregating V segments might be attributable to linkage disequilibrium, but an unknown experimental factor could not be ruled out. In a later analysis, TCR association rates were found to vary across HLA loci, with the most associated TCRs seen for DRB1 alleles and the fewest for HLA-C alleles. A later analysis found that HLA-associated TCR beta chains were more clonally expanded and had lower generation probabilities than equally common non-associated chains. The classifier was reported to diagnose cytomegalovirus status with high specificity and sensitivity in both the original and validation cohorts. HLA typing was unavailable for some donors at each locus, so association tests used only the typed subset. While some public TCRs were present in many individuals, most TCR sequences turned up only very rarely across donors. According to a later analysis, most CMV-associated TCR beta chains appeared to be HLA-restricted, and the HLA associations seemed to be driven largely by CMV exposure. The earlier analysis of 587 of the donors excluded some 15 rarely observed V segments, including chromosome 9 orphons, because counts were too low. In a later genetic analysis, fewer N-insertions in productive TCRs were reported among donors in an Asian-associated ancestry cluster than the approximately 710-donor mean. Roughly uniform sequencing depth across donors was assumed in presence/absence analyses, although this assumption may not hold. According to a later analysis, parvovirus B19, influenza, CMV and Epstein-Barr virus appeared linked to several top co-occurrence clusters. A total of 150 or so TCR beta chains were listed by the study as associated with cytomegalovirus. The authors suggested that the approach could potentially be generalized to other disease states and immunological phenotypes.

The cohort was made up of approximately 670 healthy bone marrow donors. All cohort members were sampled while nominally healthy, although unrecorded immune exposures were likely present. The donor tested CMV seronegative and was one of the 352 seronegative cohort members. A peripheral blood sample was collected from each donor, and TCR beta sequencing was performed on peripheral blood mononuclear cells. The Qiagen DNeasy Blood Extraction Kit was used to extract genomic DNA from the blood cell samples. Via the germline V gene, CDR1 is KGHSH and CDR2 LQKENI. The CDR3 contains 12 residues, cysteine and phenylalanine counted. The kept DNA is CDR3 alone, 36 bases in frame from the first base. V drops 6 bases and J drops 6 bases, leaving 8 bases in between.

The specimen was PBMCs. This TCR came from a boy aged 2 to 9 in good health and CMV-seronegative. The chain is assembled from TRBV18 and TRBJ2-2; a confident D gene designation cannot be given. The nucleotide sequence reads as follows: TGTGCCAGCTCTACCAGTGCCGGGGAGCTGTTTTTT. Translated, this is CASSTSAGELFF.